Below, 8 T cell receptor beta chains from the same sample are listed, as sequenced in a study of T cell responses to AZD1222 COVID-19 vaccine (dated by TCRdb to the early 2020s). The library was built by means of the immunoSEQ multiplex PCR assay. The clones in this table, taken by TCRdb from immuneACCESS, are in-frame only. Not every clone is retained; where verified, under half of the shortfall comes from an unresolved V gene, and the cause of the rest is unknown. The table for this sample lists more than 110,000 clones; around 90% of them were counted only once. The top ten clonotypes cover less than 4.5% of the sample. Reading the label with the study, this specimen's time point is: baseline before first vaccination. Sequences were derived from peripheral blood, sampled on day 0 of AZD1222 vaccination. These receptors originate from an adult in good health.

As regards this clone: In the same sample, other DNA sequences code for this CDR3. The genes are TRBV3-1 (or the pseudogene TRBV3-2) and TRBJ1-2; no firm D call. The CDR3 is 13 residues long. Trimming left V 0 bases short and J 7 bases short, with 9 bases between. Germline V CDR1 and CDR2: LGHDT, YNNKEL (reference sequence). DNA for the CDR3: TGTGCCAGCAGCCAAGATTTAGGGAGTGGCTACACCTTC. Its translation is CASSQDLGSGYTF.

The J gene is TRBJ2-7, the V gene TRBV9; 14 positions agree with TRBD2. The V gene's germline CDR1 is SGDLS and CDR2 YYNGEE. J gave up 6 bases and V 1 base, and 18 bases lay outside the gene matches. The CDR3 is made up of 20 amino acids. The CDR3 region is CASSVSPRLAGGQGGTEQYF. CDR3 coding DNA: TGTGCCAGCAGCGTATCTCCGAGACTAGCGGGAGGGCAAGGAGGGACCGAGCAGTACTTC.

V and J are TRBV5-4 and TRBJ1-3, with 10 bases matching TRBD1. The CDR3 has 15 residues. Germline lookup yields CDR1 SGHNT and CDR2 YYREEE (reference sequence). The trim removed 0 bases at V and 8 bases at J, leaving 5 bases unmatched. The CDR3, as DNA: TGTGCCAGCAGCTTGGCCCGGGACAGGGGCCACACCATATATTTT. This gives the protein CASSLARDRGHTIYF. Full variable domain (remainder filled in from reference TRBV5-4 and TRBJ1-3): ETGVTQSPTHLIKTRGQQVTLRCSSQSGHNTVSWYQQALGQGPQFIFQYYREEENGRGNFPPRFSGLQFPNYSSELNVNALELDDSALYLCASSLARDRGHTIYFGEGSWLTVV.

This clone showed up just a few times. The V call is TRBV7-2, the J call TRBJ1-2, with 8 bases lining up with TRBD1. Germline assignment: CDR1 SGHTA and CDR2 FQGNSA. The junction had 11 bases not matched to a gene; V was cut back by 1 base and J by 4 bases. The CDR3 runs 17 residues. The CDR3 DNA reads as TGTGCCAGCAGCTTAGGGGGCCCAGGGGGCGTTTTCTATGGCTACACCTTC. This sequence encodes CASSLGGPGGVFYGYTF. Looking up the rest from reference TRBV7-2 and TRBJ1-2 gives the full variable domain: GAGVSQSPSNKVTEKGKDVELRCDPISGHTALYWYRQSLGQGLEFLIYFQGNSAPDKSGLPSDRFSAERTGGSVSTLTIQRTQQEDSAVYLCASSLGGPGGVFYGYTFGSGTRLTVV.

The CDR3 sequence: CASSQGRVAGEDEQFF. The CDR3 bases are TGTGCCAGCAGCCAAGGGAGGGTAGCGGGAGAGGATGAGCAGTTCTTC. The chain uses TRBV14 and TRBJ2-1, with 9 bases lining up with TRBD2. V trimming: 1 base; J trimming: 8 bases; junction bases outside the gene matches: 9. Germline CDR1 and CDR2: SGHDN and FVKESK. This CDR3 comprises 16 residues.

J is TRBJ2-7 and V is TRBV5-6, with TRBD1 as a possible D gene (5 bases). The CDR3 consists of 14 residues. V shed 4 bases and J shed 4 bases, with 15 bases lying between them. Germline assignment: CDR1 SGHDT and CDR2 YYEEEE. CDR3: CASSPTAGSYEQYF. CDR3 DNA sequence: TGTGCCAGCAGCCCGACAGCCGGGTCGTACGAGCAGTACTTC.

CDR3 sequence: CAIKETGADNSPLHF. CDR3 nucleotides: TGTGCCATCAAGGAGACAGGGGCCGACAATTCACCCCTCCACTTT. The chain combines TRBV10-3 with TRBJ1-6; 8 bases line up with TRBD1. CDR1 ENHRY and CDR2 SYGVKD come from the germline V gene. The J segment lost 7 bases and the V segment lost 7 bases, leaving 9 bases of the junction unmatched. The CDR3 has 15 amino acids.

The chain has TRBV5-1 and TRBJ2-1, with D possibly TRBD2 on 5 matching bases. V lost 4 bases and J 10 bases, leaving 12 bases between the germline ends. The germline V gene has CDR1 SGHRS and CDR2 YFSETQ. The CDR3 totals 12 residues. This CDR3 is CASSRKPGEQFF. CDR3 nucleotide sequence: TGCGCCAGCAGCCGGAAACCGGGAGAGCAGTTCTTC.